The entry below describes one TCR beta chain. Participants had their cohort set by participant-reported clinical history. This record belongs to a study of blood T cell repertoires in COVID-19. Profiled with immunoSEQ multiplex PCR; TCRdb holds only in-frame clones, not every one. The table includes about 250,000 clones, under 90% detected once. V lost 7 bases to trimming and J lost 4 bases; unmatched junction nucleotides: 13. Germline V gene sequence: CDR1 ENHRY, CDR2 SYGVKD. This CDR3 spans 17 amino acids. Sequences were obtained from PBMCs or T cells enriched from blood (not recorded which). This receptor was taken from a man aged 35-49 years who had recovered from COVID-19. V is TRBV10-3 and J is TRBJ2-2, with TRBD1 matching over 9 bases. CDR3 loop: CAITIPGQGGGTGELFF. In DNA, the CDR3 is TGTGCCATCACCATCCCGGGACAGGGCGGGGGCACCGGGGAGCTGTTTTTT.